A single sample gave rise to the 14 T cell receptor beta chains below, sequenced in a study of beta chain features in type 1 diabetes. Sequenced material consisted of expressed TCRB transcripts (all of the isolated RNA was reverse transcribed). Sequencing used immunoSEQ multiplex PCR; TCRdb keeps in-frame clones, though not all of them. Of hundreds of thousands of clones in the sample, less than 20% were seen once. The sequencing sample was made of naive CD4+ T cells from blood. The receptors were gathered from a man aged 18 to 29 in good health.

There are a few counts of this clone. CDR3 nucleotides: TGTGCCAGTAGTATAAGACGCGAGCCCACTCCCCACAATGAGCAGTTCTTC. Protein product: CASSIRREPTPHNEQFF. The chain links TRBV19 to TRBJ2-1; no firm D call. The CDR3 sequence is 17 residues long. Trimming removed 2 bases from V and 5 bases from J, with 19 bases in between. Per the germline V gene, CDR1 is LNHDA and CDR2 is SQIVND (reference sequence). Full variable domain (outside the CDR3, taken from reference TRBV19 and TRBJ2-1): DGGITQSPKYLFRKEGQNVTLSCEQNLNHDAMYWYRQDPGQGLRLIYYSQIVNDFQKGDIAEGYSVSREKKESFPLTVTSAQKNPTAFYLCASSIRREPTPHNEQFFGPGTRLTVL.

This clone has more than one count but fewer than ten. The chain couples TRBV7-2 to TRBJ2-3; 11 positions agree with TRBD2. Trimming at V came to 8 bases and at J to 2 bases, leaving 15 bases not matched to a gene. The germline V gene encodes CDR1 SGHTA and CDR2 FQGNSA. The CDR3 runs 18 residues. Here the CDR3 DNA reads TGTGCCAGCGGGCTCCTATCCCTAGCGGGGGGTGTCACAGATACGCAGTATTTT. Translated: CASGLLSLAGGVTDTQYF.

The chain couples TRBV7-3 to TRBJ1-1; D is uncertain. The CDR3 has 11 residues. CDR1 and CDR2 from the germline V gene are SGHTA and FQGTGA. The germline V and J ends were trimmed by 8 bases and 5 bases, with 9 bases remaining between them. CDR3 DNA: TGTGCCAGCCAAGCCCAGACTGAAGCTTTCTTT. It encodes CASQAQTEAFF.

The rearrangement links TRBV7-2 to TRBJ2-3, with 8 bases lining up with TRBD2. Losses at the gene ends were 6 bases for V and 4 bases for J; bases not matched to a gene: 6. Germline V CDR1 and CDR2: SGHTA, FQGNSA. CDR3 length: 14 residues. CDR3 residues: CASRATSAADTQYF. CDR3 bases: TGTGCCAGCAGGGCGACTAGCGCGGCAGATACGCAGTATTTT. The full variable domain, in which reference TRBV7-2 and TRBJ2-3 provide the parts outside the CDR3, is GAGVSQSPSNKVTEKGKDVELRCDPISGHTALYWYRQSLGQGLEFLIYFQGNSAPDKSGLPSDRFSAERTGGSVSTLTIQRTQQEDSAVYLCASRATSAADTQYFGPGTRLTVL.

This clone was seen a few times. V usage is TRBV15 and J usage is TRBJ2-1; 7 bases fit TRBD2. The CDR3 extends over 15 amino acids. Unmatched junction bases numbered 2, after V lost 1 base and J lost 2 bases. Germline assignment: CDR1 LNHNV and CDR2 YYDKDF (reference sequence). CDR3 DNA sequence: TGTGCCACCAGCAGAGGACGGGGGGCCTACAATGAGCAGTTCTTC. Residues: CATSRGRGAYNEQFF.

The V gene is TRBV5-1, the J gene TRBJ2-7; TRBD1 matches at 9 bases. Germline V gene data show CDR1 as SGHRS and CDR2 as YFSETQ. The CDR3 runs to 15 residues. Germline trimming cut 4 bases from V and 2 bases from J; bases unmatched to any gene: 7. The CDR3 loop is CASSAWTGVPYEQYF. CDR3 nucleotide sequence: TGCGCCAGCAGCGCCTGGACAGGGGTACCCTACGAGCAGTACTTC.

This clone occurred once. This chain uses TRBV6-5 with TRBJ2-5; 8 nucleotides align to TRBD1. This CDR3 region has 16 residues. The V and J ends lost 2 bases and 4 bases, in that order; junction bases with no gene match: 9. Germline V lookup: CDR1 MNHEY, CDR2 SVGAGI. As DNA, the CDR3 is TGTGCCAGCAGTTACGGGGGGCAGGGGGCCCGAGAGACCCAGTACTTC. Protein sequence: CASSYGGQGARETQYF.

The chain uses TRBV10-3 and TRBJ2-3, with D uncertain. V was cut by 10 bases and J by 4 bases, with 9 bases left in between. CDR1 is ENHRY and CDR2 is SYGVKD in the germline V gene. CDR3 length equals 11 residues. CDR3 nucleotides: TGTGCCACGGGCCTTTCAGATACGCAGTATTTT. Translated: CATGLSDTQYF.

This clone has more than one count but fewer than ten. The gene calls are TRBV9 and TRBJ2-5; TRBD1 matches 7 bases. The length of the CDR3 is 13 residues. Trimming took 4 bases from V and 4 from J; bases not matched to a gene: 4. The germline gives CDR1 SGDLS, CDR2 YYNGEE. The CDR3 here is CASSFNRGETQYF. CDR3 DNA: TGTGCCAGCAGCTTTAACAGGGGAGAGACCCAGTACTTC.

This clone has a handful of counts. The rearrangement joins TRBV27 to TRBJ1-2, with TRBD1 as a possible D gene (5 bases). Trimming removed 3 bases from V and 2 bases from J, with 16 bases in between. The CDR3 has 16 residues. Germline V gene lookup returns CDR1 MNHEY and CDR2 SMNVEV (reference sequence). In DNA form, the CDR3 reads TGTGCCAGCAGTTTCCGAGGGACGTCGGGGAACTATGGCTACACCTTC. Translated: CASSFRGTSGNYGYTF.

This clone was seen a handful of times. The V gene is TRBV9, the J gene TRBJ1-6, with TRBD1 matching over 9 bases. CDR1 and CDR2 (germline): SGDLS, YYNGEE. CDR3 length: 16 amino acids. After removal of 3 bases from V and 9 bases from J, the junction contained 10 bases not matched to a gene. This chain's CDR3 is CASSATLDRGTSPLHF. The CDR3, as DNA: TGTGCCAGCAGCGCAACTTTGGACAGGGGAACTTCACCCCTCCACTTT.

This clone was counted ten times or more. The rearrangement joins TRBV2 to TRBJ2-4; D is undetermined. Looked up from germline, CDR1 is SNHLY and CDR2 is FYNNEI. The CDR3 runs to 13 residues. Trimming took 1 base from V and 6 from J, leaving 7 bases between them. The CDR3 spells CASSEGRRNIQYF. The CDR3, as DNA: TGTGCCAGCAGTGAAGGTAGAAGAAACATTCAGTACTTC.

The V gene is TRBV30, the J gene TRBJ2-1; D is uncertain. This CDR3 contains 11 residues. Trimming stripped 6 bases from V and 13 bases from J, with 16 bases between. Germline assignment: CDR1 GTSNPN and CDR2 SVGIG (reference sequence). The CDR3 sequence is CACATFFSQFF. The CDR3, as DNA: TGTGCCTGTGCGACTTTTTTCAGCCAGTTCTTC.

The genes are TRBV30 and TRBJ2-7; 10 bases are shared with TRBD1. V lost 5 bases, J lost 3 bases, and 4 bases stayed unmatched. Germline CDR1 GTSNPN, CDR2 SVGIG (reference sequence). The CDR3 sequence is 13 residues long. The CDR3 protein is CAWGTGVSYEQYF. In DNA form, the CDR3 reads TGTGCCTGGGGGACAGGGGTTAGCTACGAGCAGTACTTC.